This T cell receptor (beta chain) was captured by sequencing in a study of shared clonotypes between healthy human individuals. Study-level findings and limits: Large sequencing depth failed to make sorted-subset sequencing complete, rarefaction showed.

Worth noting for this clone: Its antigen is not identified.

V lost 6 bases, J lost 3 bases, and 16 bases lay in between. Germline CDR1 is SQVTM and CDR2 is ANQGSEA. The CDR3 runs to 14 residues. It was at deep level that the assay was run. Sequencing was performed with immunoSEQ multiplex PCR; in TCRdb, only in-frame clones are kept and a portion is missing. Of about 1 million clones listed, 75% are singletons. The sample was memory CD4+ T cells sorted from blood. The subset denotes: CD45RA-negative fraction. This TCR was recovered from a man younger than 30 in good health. J is TRBJ2-3 and V is TRBV29-1; D remains ambiguous. For the CDR3, the DNA is TGCAGCGTGGAGACCTATCTAGGGACAGATACGCAGTATTTT. Protein product: CSVETYLGTDTQYF.